This TCR beta chain was sequenced during a study of T cells in Graves' hyperthyroidism and ophthalmopathy. RNA transcripts were the template for amplifying TCR beta CDR3 regions. Carried out on the TCR CDR3, a first-round RT-PCR used the HTBI primer set. TCRdb reprocessed the multiplex PCR reads with MiXCR, giving one entry per CDR3 protein. This table has about 640,000 distinct CDR3 sequences, 20% appearing once. Sequencing was performed on blood. The clonotype originates from a man aged 30-40 years with Graves' ophthalmopathy.

CDR3 region: CASSLAFGLAEGAKNIQYF. For the CDR3, the DNA is TGTGCCAGCAGTTTAGCGTTCGGACTAGCGGAGGGGGCCAAAAACATTCAGTACTTC. The chain has TRBV12-3 or TRBV12-4 and TRBJ2-4; TRBD2 aligns across 10 bases. The CDR3 is 19 residues long. The V segment lost 0 bases and the J segment 1 base; nucleotides outside the gene matches: 9.